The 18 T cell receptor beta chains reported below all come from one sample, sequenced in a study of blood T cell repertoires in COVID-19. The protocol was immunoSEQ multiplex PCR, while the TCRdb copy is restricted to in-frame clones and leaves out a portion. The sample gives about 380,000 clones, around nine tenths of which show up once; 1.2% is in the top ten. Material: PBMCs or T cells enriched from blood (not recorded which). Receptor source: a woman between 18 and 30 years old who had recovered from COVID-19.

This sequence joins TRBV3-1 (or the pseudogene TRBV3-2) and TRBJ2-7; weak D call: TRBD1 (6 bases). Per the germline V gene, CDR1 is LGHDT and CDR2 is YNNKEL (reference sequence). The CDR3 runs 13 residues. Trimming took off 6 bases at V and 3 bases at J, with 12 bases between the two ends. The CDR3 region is CASSPRDNYEQYF. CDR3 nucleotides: TGTGCCAGCAGTCCAAGGGACAACTACGAGCAGTACTTC.

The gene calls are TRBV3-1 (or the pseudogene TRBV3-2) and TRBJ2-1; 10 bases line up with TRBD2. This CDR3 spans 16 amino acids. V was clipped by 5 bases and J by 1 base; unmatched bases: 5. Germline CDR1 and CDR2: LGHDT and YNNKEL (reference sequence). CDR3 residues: CASSFTSGVSYNEQFF. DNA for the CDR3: TGTGCCAGCAGCTTTACTAGCGGGGTGTCCTACAATGAGCAGTTCTTC.

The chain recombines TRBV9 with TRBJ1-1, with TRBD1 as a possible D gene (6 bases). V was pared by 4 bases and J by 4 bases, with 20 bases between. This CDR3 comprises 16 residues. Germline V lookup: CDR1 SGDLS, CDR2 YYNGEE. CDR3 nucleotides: TGTGCCAGCAGCTCCATATACGGGGGGGCCTCCACTGAAGCTTTCTTT. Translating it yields CASSSIYGGASTEAFF.

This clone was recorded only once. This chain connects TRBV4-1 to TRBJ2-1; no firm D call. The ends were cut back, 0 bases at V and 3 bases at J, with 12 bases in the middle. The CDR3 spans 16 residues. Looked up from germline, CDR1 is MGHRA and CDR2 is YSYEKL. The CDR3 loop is CASSQESGPDYNEQFF. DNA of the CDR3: TGCGCCAGCAGCCAAGAATCAGGTCCCGACTACAATGAGCAGTTCTTC.

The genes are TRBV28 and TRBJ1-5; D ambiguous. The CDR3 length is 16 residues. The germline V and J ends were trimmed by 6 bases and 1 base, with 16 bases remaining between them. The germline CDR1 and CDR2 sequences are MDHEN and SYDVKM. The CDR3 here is CASSRMAPRSNQPQHF. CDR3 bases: TGTGCCAGCAGCCGAATGGCACCAAGAAGCAATCAGCCCCAGCATTTT. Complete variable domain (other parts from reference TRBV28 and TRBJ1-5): DVKVTQSSRYLVKRTGEKVFLECVQDMDHENMFWYRQDPGLGLRLIYFSYDVKMKEKGDIPEGYSVSREKKERFSLILESASTNQTSMYLCASSRMAPRSNQPQHFGDGTRLSIL.

CDR3 residues: CASTSQGQGALEQYF. In DNA, the CDR3 is TGTGCCAGCACCTCCCAGGGACAGGGGGCATTGGAGCAGTACTTC. This chain joins TRBV7-8 and TRBJ2-7, with 12 nucleotides matching TRBD1. The V gene's germline CDR1 is SGHVS and CDR2 FQNEAQ. The CDR3 has 15 amino acids. The J segment lost 7 bases and the V segment lost 7 bases, leaving 11 bases of the junction unmatched.

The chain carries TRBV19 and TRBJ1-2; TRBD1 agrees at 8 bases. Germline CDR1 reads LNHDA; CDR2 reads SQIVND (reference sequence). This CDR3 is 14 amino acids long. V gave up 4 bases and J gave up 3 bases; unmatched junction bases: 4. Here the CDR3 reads CASSTDRADYGYTF. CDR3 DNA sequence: TGTGCCAGTAGTACGGACAGGGCGGACTATGGCTACACCTTC.

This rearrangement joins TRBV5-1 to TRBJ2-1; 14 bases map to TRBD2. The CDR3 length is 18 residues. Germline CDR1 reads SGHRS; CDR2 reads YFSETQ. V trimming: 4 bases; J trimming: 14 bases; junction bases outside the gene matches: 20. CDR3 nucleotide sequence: TGCGCCAGCAGCCCCGAGGGACTAGCGGGGGCCACCACCGGGGAAAAGTTCTTC. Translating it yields CASSPEGLAGATTGEKFF.

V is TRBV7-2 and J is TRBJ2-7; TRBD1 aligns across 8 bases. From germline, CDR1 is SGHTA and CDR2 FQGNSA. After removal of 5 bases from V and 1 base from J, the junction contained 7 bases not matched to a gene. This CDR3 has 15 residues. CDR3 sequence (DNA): TGTGCCAGCAGCGCCCCGGACAGGGATTCCTACGAGCAGTACTTC. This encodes CASSAPDRDSYEQYF.

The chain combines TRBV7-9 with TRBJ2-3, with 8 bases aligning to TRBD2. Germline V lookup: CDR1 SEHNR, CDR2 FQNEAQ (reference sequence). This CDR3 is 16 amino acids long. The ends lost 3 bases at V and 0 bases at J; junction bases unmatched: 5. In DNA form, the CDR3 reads TGTGCCAGCAGCTTCCGAGCGGGGGCAAGCACAGATACGCAGTATTTT. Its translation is CASSFRAGASTDTQYF.

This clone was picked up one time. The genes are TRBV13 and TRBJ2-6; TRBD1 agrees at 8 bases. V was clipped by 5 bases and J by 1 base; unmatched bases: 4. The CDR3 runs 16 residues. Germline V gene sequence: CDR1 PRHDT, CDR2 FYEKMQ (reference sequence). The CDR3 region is CASSPGTGSGANVLTF. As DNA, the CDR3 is TGTGCCAGCAGCCCCGGGACAGGATCTGGGGCCAACGTCCTGACTTTC.

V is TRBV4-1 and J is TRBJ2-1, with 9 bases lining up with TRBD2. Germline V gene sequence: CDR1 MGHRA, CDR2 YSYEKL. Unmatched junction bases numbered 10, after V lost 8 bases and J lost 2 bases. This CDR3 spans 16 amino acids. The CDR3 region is CASVSSGVFPYNEQFF. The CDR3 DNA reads TGCGCCAGCGTCTCTAGCGGGGTATTCCCCTACAATGAGCAGTTCTTC.

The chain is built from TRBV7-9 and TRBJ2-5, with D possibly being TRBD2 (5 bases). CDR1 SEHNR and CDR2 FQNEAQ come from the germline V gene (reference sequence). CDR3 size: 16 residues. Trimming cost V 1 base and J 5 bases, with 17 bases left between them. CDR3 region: CASSLGPGLSWETQYF. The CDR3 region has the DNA TGTGCCAGCAGCTTAGGGCCGGGATTAAGTTGGGAGACCCAGTACTTC.

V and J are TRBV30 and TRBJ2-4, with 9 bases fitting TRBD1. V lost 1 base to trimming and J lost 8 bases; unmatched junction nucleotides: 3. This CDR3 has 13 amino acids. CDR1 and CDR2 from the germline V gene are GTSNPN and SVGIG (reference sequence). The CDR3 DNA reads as TGTGCCTGGAGTGACAGGGGGCTCGACATTCAGTACTTC. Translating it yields CAWSDRGLDIQYF.

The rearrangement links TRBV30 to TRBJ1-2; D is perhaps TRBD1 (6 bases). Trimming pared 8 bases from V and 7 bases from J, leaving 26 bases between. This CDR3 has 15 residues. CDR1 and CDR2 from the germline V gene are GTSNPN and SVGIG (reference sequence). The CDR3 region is CAGGWSGTSSGGYTF. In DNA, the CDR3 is TGTGCCGGAGGTTGGTCTGGGACAAGCTCAGGTGGCTACACCTTC.

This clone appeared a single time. The CDR3 loop reads CASSPLSGGASYEQYF. The DNA of the CDR3 is TGCGCCAGCAGCCCGCTAAGCGGGGGGGCCTCCTACGAGCAGTACTTC. The rearrangement uses TRBV5-1 and TRBJ2-7; 10 nucleotides match TRBD2. J was trimmed by 0 bases and V by 4 bases; bases with no gene match: 7. Germline CDR1 is SGHRS and CDR2 is YFSETQ. The CDR3 has 16 amino acids.

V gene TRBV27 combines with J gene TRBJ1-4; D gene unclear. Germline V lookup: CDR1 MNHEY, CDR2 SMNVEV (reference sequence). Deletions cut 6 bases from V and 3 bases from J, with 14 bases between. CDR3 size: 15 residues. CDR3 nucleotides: TGTGCCAGCAGCCCCCGGTTTGGGCCTAATGAAAAACTGTTTTTT. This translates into CASSPRFGPNEKLFF.

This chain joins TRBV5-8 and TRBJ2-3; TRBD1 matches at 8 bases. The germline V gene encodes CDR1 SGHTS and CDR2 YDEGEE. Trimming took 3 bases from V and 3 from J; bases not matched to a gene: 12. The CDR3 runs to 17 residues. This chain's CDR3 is CASSSDRGLPRTDTQYF. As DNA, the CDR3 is TGTGCCAGCAGCTCCGACAGGGGACTCCCCCGAACAGATACGCAGTATTTT.